This entry is about one TCR beta chain. The antigen is unknown. Each CDR3 protein gets one entry after TCRdb re-called the 5' RACE reads with MiXCR. Of 100,000 to 120,000 distinct CDR3 sequences in the sample, about 20% were seen once. The data are from a study of T-cell memory formation after mild COVID-19. Study-wide points: Most CD4+ clones that shrank were in CM and EM, while CD8+ ones turned up in EMRA. Second-wave clones that peaked on day 37 lacked confirmed SARS-CoV-2 specificity. Within pre-infection memory, some responding clones were found, suggesting cross-reactive memory joined.

Sequencing was carried out using PBMCs or a T cell subset sorted from them (not recorded which). The origin of this receptor is a man younger than 30 who had mild COVID-19 (a few samples of this study predate the infection). Cell type and time point are not known.

In DNA form, the CDR3 reads TGCAGCGTCCCTGGTGAGAACACTGAAGCTTTCTTT. Amino acids: CSVPGENTEAFF. The chain recombines TRBV29-1 with TRBJ1-1; D remains ambiguous. The CDR3 covers 12 residues. Looked up from germline, CDR1 is SQVTM and CDR2 is ANQGSEA. V lost 6 bases and J 1 base, leaving 9 bases between the germline ends. Full variable domain (remainder filled in from reference TRBV29-1 and TRBJ1-1): SAVISQKPSRDICQRGTSLTIQCQVDSQVTMMFWYRQQPGQSLTLIATANQGSEATYESGFVIDKFPISRPNLTFSTLTVSNMSPEDSSIYLCSVPGENTEAFFGQGTRLTVV.